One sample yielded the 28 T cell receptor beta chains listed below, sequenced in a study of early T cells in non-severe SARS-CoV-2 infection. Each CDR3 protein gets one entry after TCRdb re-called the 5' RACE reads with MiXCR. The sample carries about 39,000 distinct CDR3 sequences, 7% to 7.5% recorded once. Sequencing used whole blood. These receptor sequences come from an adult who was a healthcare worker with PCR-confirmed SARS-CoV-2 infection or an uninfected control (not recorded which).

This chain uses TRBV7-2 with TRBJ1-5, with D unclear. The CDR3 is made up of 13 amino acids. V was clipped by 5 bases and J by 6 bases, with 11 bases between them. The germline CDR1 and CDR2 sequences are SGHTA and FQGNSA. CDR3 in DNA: TGTGCCAGCAGCCCAGCGGGGATTCAGCCCCAGCATTTT. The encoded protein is CASSPAGIQPQHF. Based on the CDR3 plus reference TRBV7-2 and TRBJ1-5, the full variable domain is GAGVSQSPSNKVTEKGKDVELRCDPISGHTALYWYRQSLGQGLEFLIYFQGNSAPDKSGLPSDRFSAERTGGSVSTLTIQRTQQEDSAVYLCASSPAGIQPQHFGDGTRLSIL.

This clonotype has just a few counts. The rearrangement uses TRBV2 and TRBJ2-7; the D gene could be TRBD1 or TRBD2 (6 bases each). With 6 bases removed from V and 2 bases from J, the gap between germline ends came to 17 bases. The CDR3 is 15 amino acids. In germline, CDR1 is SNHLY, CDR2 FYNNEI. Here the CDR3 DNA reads TGTGCCAGCAGACCCCCGGGGGCCCCTCCCTACGAGCAGTACTTC. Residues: CASRPPGAPPYEQYF.

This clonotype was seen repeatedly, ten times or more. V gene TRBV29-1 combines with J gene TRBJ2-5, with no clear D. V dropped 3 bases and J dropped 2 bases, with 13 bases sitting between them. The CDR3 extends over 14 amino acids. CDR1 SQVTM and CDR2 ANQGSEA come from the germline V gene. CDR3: CSVEGLELQETQYF. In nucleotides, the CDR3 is TGCAGCGTTGAGGGTCTAGAGCTTCAAGAGACCCAGTACTTC.

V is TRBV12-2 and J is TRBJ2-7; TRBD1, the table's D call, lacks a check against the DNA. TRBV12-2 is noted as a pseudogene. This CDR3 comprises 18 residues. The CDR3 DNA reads TGTGCAAGTCGCCCCGGCATGGGTTGGGGCAGCATGGGGTCCGAGCAGTACTTC. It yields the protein CASRPGMGWGSMGSEQYF.

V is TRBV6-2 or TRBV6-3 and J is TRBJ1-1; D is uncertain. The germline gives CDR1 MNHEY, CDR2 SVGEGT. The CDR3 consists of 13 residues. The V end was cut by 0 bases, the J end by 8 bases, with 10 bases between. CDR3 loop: CASSYSKHSEAFF. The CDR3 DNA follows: TGTGCCAGCAGTTACTCGAAGCACTCCGAAGCTTTCTTT.

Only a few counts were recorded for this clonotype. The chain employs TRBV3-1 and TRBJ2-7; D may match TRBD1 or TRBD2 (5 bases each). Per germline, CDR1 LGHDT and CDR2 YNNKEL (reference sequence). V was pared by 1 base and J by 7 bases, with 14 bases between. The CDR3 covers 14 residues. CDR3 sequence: CASSQVPGLGEQYF. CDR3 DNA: TGTGCCAGCAGCCAAGTCCCGGGGCTGGGGGAGCAGTACTTC.

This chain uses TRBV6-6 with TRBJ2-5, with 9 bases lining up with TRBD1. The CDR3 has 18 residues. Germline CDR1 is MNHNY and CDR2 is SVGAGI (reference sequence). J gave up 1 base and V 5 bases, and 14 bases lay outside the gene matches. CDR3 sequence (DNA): TGTGCCAGCAGTCCGACGGAGACGGACAGGGGTTTCCAAGAGACCCAGTACTTC. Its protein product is CASSPTETDRGFQETQYF.

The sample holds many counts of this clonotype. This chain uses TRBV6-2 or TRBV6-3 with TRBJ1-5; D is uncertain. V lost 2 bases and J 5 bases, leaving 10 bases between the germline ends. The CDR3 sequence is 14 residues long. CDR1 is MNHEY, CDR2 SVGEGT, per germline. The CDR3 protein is CASSYPGSDQPQHF. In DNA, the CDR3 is TGTGCCAGCAGTTACCCAGGATCAGATCAGCCCCAGCATTTT.

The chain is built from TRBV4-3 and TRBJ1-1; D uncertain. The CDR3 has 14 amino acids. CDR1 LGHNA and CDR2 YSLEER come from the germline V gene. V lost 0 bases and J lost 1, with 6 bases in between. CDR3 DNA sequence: TGCGCCAGCAGCCAAGACTGGGAGAACACTGAAGCTTTCTTT. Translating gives CASSQDWENTEAFF.

In nucleotides, the CDR3 is TGTGCCAGCAGCATCCTCCGGGACCACAGCACAGATACGCAGTATTTT. Its protein is CASSILRDHSTDTQYF. The chain couples TRBV7-8 to TRBJ2-3, with D tentatively TRBD1 or TRBD2 (5 bases each). Trimming shortened V by 5 bases and J by 0 bases, and 15 bases separated the two germline ends. Germline loops: CDR1 SGHVS, CDR2 FQNEAQ. CDR3 size: 16 residues.

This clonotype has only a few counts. CDR3 sequence (DNA): TGTGCCAGCAGCCAAATCCAGGCCTACTCTGGGGCCAACGTCCTGACTTTC. Translating it yields CASSQIQAYSGANVLTF. This chain links TRBV3-1 with TRBJ2-6, with D unclear. The V end was cut by 2 bases, the J end by 0 bases, with 11 bases between. This CDR3 has 17 residues. Per germline, CDR1 LGHDT and CDR2 YNNKEL (reference sequence).

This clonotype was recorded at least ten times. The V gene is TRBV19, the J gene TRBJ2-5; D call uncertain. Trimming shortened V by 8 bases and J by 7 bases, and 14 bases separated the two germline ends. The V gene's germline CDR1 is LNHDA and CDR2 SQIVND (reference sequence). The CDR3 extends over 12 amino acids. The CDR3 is CASGDSSGTQYF. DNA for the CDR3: TGTGCCAGTGGTGACTCGTCCGGGACCCAGTACTTC. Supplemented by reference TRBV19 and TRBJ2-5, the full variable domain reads DGGITQSPKYLFRKEGQNVTLSCEQNLNHDAMYWYRQDPGQGLRLIYYSQIVNDFQKGDIAEGYSVSREKKESFPLTVTSAQKNPTAFYLCASGDSSGTQYFGPGTRLLVL.

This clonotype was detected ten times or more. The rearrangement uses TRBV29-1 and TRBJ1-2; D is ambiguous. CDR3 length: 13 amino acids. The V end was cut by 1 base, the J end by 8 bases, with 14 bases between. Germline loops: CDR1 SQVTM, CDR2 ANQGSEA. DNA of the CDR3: TGCAGCGTTGAAGGATGGGAAGTAAGGGGCTACACCTTC. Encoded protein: CSVEGWEVRGYTF. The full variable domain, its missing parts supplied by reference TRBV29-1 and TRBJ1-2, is SAVISQKPSRDICQRGTSLTIQCQVDSQVTMMFWYRQQPGQSLTLIATANQGSEATYESGFVIDKFPISRPNLTFSTLTVSNMSPEDSSIYLCSVEGWEVRGYTFGSGTRLTVV.

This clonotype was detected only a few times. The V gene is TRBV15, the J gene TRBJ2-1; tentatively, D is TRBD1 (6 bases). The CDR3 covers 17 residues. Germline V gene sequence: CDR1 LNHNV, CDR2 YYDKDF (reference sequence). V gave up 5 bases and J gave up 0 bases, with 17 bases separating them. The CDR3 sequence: CATSHALQGPSYNEQFF. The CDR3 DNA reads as TGTGCCACCAGCCATGCCTTACAGGGCCCCTCCTACAATGAGCAGTTCTTC. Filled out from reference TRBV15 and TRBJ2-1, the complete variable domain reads DAMVIQNPRYQVTQFGKPVTLSCSQTLNHNVMYWYQQKSSQAPKLLFHYYDKDFNNEADTPDNFQSRRPNTSFCFLDIRSPGLGDTAMYLCATSHALQGPSYNEQFFGPGTRLTVL.

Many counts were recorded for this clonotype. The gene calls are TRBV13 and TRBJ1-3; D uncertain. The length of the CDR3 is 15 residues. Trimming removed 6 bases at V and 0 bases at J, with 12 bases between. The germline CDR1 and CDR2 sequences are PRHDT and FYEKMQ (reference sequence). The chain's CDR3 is CASSYGLSSGNTIYF. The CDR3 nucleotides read TGTGCCAGCAGTTACGGACTGTCCTCTGGAAACACCATATATTTT.

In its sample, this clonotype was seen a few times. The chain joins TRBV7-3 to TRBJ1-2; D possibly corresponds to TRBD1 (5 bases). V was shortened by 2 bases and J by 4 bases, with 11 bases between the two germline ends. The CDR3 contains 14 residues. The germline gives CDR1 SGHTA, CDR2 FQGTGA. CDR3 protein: CASSLGGRAYGYTF. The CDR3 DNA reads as TGTGCCAGCAGCTTAGGAGGCAGGGCCTATGGCTACACCTTC.

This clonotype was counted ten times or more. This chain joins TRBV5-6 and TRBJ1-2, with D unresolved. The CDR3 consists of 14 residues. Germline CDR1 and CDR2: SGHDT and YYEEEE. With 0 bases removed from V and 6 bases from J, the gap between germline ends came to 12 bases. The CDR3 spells CASSLAFGRHGYTF. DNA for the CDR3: TGTGCCAGCAGCTTGGCCTTCGGTCGCCATGGCTACACCTTC.

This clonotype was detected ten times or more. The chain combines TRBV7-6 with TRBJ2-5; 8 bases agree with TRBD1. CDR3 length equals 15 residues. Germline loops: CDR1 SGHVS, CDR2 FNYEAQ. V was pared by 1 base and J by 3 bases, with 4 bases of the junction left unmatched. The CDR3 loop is CASSLVGQGEETQYF. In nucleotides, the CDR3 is TGTGCCAGCAGCTTAGTTGGACAGGGAGAAGAGACCCAGTACTTC.

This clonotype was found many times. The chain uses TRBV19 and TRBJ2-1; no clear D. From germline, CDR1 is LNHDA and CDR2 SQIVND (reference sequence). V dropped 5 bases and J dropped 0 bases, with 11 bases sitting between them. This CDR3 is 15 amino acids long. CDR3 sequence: CASSGKGVSYNEQFF. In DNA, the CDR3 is TGTGCCAGTAGTGGGAAGGGCGTCTCCTACAATGAGCAGTTCTTC.

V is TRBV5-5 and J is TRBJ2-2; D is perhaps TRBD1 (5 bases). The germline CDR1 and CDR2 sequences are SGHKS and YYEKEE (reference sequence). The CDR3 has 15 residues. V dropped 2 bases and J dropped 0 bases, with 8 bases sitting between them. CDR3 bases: TGTGCCAGCAGCTTTAGGGGCGCGAACACCGGGGAGCTGTTTTTT. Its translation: CASSFRGANTGELFF.

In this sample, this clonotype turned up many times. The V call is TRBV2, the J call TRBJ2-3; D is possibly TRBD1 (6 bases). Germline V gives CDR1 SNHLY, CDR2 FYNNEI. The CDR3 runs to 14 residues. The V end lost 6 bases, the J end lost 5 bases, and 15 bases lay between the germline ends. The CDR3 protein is CASRDLGGLDTQYF. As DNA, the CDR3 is TGTGCCAGCAGGGACCTTGGGGGCTTAGATACGCAGTATTTT.

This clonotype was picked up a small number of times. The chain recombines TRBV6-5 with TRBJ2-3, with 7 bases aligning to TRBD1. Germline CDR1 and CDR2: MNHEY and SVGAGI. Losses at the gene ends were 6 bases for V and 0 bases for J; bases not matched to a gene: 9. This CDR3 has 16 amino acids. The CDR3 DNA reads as TGTGCCAGCAGCTATACAGGGGCCCTTAGCACAGATACGCAGTATTTT. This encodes CASSYTGALSTDTQYF.

Here the CDR3 DNA reads TGTGCCATCACTATGACAGAGAACACTGAAGCTTTCTTT. It codes for CAITMTENTEAFF. This chain connects TRBV10-3 to TRBJ1-1; D might be TRBD1 (5 bases). Germline V gene sequence: CDR1 ENHRY, CDR2 SYGVKD. Trimming left V 7 bases short and J 1 base short, with 10 bases between. CDR3 length equals 13 residues.

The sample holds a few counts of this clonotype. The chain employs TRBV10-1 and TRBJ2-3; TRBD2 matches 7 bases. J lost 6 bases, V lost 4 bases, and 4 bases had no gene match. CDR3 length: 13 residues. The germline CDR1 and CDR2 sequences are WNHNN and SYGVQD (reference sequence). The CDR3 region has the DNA TGCGCCAGCAGTGCAGCGGGACCGGATACGCAGTATTTT. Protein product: CASSAAGPDTQYF.

This CDR3 reads CASSESGRHEAFF. The CDR3 region has the DNA TGCGCCAGCAGTGAATCGGGACGGCATGAAGCTTTCTTT. V usage is TRBV10-1 and J usage is TRBJ1-1, with D perhaps matching TRBD1 (5 bases). This CDR3 region has 13 residues. V was pared by 3 bases and J by 7 bases, with 12 bases between. Germline-derived CDR1 and CDR2 are WNHNN and SYGVQD (reference sequence).

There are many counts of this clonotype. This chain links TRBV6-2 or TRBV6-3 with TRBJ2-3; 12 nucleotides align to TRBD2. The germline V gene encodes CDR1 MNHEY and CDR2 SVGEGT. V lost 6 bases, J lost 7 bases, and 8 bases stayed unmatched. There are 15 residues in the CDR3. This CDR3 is CASRSLAGGPYTQYF. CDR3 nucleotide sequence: TGTGCCAGCAGGTCGCTAGCGGGGGGGCCATATACGCAGTATTTT.

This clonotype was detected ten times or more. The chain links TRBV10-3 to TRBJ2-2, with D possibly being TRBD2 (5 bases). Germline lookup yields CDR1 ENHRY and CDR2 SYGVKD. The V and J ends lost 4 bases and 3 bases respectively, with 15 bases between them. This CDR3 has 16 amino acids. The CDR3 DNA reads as TGTGCCATCAGTGTCCACACCCGGCGGGACACCGGGGAGCTGTTTTTT. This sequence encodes CAISVHTRRDTGELFF.

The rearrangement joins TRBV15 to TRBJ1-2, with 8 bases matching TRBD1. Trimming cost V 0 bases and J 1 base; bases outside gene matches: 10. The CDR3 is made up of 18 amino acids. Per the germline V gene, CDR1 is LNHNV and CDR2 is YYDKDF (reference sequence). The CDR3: CATSRDPGGALYNYGYTF. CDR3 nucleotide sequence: TGTGCCACCAGCAGAGATCCAGGGGGCGCGTTGTATAACTATGGCTACACCTTC.